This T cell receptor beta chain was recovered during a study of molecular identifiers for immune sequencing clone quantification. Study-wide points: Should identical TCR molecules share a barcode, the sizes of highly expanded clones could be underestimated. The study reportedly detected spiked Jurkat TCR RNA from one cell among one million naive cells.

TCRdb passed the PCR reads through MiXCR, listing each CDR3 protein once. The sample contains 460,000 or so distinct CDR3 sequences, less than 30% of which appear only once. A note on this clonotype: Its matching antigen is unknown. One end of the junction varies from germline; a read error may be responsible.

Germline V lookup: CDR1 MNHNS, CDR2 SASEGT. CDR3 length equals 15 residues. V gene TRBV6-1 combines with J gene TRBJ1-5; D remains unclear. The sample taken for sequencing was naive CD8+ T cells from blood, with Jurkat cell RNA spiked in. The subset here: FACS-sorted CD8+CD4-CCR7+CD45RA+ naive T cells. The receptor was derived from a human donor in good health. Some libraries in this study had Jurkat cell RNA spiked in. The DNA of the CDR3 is TGTGCCAGCATGGAGAGGACTTTTGGCAATCAGCCCCGGCATTTT. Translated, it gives CASMERTFGNQPRHF.